In its sample, the clone carrying this T cell receptor (beta chain) was seen a few times. Its antigen is still unknown. Two oligonucleotides, mixed equimolar, formed the beta constant-region primer covering TRBC1 and TRBC2. The ligated cDNA underwent four PCR rounds using SP2 and nested alpha and beta constant-region primers. TCRdb re-analysed the UMI-ligation and nested PCR reads in MiXCR, keeping a single row per CDR3 protein. The sample records over 110,000 distinct CDR3 sequences, 15% to 20% being singletons. The source of the sample is a study of naive and memory T cell subsets. Findings and caveats of the study: Clonotypes here are unpaired alpha or beta chain sequences. Expression changes during T cell differentiation may affect RNA-based TCR counts. A few larger clonotypes appeared in naive repertoires, especially CD8, possibly memory cells re-expressing CD45RA. Over 90% of naive TCR sequences appeared only once after error correction, unlike memory subsets.

This CDR3 is built from 16 residues. V lost 7 bases to trimming and J lost 3 bases; unmatched junction nucleotides: 10. Germline CDR1 is LNHDA and CDR2 is SQIVND (reference sequence). V and J are TRBV19 and TRBJ2-1; 9 bases agree with TRBD2. Sequencing input: naive CD8+ T cells from blood. The sequence was collected from a human donor in good health. CDR3 DNA: TGTGCCAGTACCAGTATGGCGGGAGGGATCTACAATGAGCAGTTCTTC. Translated: CASTSMAGGIYNEQFF.